What follows are 19 T cell receptor beta chains derived from one specimen sequenced in a study of chemoradiotherapy in HPV16-positive cancers. Method: immunoSEQ multiplex PCR; TCRdb's copy keeps in-frame clones and lacks some. The profile covers approximately 15,000 clones, with 78% appearing a single time and roughly 9.6% taken by the ten largest. This material was obtained from a patient who underwent chemoradiotherapy. All receptors come from a human donor with HPV-associated anogenital cancer.

This chain links TRBV11-2 with TRBJ1-5; TRBD1 matches at 9 bases. The germline V gene has CDR1 SGHAT and CDR2 FQNNGV. There are 17 residues in the CDR3. V shed 2 bases, J shed 2 bases, and the junction held 7 bases outside the gene matches. The CDR3 here is CASSLRGGDRGNQPQHF. In nucleotides, the CDR3 is TGTGCCAGCAGCTTAAGGGGGGGGGACAGGGGCAATCAGCCCCAGCATTTT.

This rearrangement joins TRBV7-2 to TRBJ1-4; possible D gene TRBD1, 6 bases. V was pared by 5 bases and J by 13 bases, with 14 bases between. Germline CDR1 SGHTA, CDR2 FQGNSA. The CDR3 spans 12 residues. CDR3 in amino acids: CASSLDRARLFF. The CDR3 bases are TGTGCCAGCAGCCTGGACAGAGCTAGACTGTTTTTT.

The chain uses TRBV7-2 and TRBJ1-2; no clear D gene. The CDR3 has 15 amino acids. The germline V gene encodes CDR1 SGHTA and CDR2 FQGNSA. The ends were cut back, 1 base at V and 4 bases at J, with 13 bases in the middle. CDR3 in DNA: TGTGCCAGCAGCTTAGAGGGCCAGCCCTTCTATGGCTACACCTTC. This encodes CASSLEGQPFYGYTF.

The rearrangement joins TRBV7-2 to TRBJ2-5; D gene ambiguous. The germline V gene encodes CDR1 SGHTA and CDR2 FQGNSA. The CDR3 covers 15 residues. V was cut by 2 bases and J by 5 bases, with 15 bases left in between. Written as DNA, the CDR3 is TGTGCCAGCAGCTTATGGTCGGAAGCTGTGGAGACCCAGTACTTC. The encoded protein is CASSLWSEAVETQYF.

This sequence joins TRBV28 and TRBJ2-7; 9 nucleotides align to TRBD1. The germline V gene has CDR1 MDHEN and CDR2 SYDVKM. V lost 10 bases to trimming and J lost 5 bases; unmatched junction nucleotides: 12. The CDR3 extends over 14 amino acids. The CDR3 reads CATRGDRDGDEQYF. In DNA, the CDR3 is TGTGCCACCAGGGGGGACAGGGATGGAGACGAGCAGTACTTC.

The V gene is TRBV9, the J gene TRBJ2-2; D is unclear. The CDR3 is 11 amino acids. Germline V gene sequence: CDR1 SGDLS, CDR2 YYNGEE. The V end was cut by 6 bases, the J end by 5 bases, with 5 bases between. The CDR3 sequence is CASTLTGELFF. The CDR3 DNA reads TGTGCCAGCACCCTAACCGGGGAGCTGTTTTTT.

This clone was observed a single time. The chain is built from TRBV10-3 and TRBJ2-5, with D unresolved. Germline values: CDR1 ENHRY, CDR2 SYGVKD. Trimming left V 4 bases short and J 5 bases short, with 14 bases between. There are 14 residues in the CDR3. CDR3 amino acids: CAISGPTSVETQYF. Written as DNA, the CDR3 is TGTGCCATCAGTGGTCCAACGAGTGTGGAGACCCAGTACTTC.

This chain uses TRBV6-1 with TRBJ2-3; 9 positions agree with TRBD2. Germline-derived CDR1 and CDR2 are MNHNS and SASEGT. The V gene end was trimmed by 2 bases and the J gene end by 6 bases; junction bases not matched to a gene: 9. This CDR3 comprises 16 residues. CDR3 residues: CASSEYGGGGGDTQYF. Written as DNA, the CDR3 is TGTGCCAGCAGTGAATACGGAGGCGGGGGGGGCGATACGCAGTATTTT.

This rearrangement joins TRBV4-1 to TRBJ1-2, with 7 positions matching TRBD1. Trimming at V came to 7 bases and at J to 4 bases, leaving 12 bases not matched to a gene. This CDR3 has 15 residues. Germline V gene lookup returns CDR1 MGHRA and CDR2 YSYEKL. For the CDR3, the DNA is TGCGCCAGCACCGACCCGGGACAGCTCTCCTATGGCTACACCTTC. It is translated as CASTDPGQLSYGYTF.

V usage is TRBV28 and J usage is TRBJ2-5; D might be TRBD1 or TRBD2, each matching 6 bases. The CDR3 covers 14 residues. V was pared by 7 bases and J by 2 bases, with 14 bases between. Germline CDR1 reads MDHEN; CDR2 reads SYDVKM. DNA for the CDR3: TGTGCCAGCACCCTAGGGGGGTCTCAAGAGACCCAGTACTTC. Translated, it gives CASTLGGSQETQYF.

This clone was found a few times. J is TRBJ1-2 and V is TRBV7-2, with a possible D match to TRBD1 (5 bases). The CDR3 consists of 14 residues. With 5 bases removed from V and 5 bases from J, the gap between germline ends came to 15 bases. Germline V gene data show CDR1 as SGHTA and CDR2 as FQGNSA. In DNA form, the CDR3 reads TGTGCCAGCAGCCGCCCGGGGGGGAATTATGGCTACACCTTC. It is translated as CASSRPGGNYGYTF.

The gene calls are TRBV7-9 and TRBJ1-1; 8 nucleotides align to TRBD1. V lost 4 bases and J lost 3; bases outside the gene matches: 4. CDR1 is SEHNR, CDR2 FQNEAQ, per germline (reference sequence). CDR3 size: 14 residues. This chain's CDR3 is CASSSTGGYTEAFF. The CDR3, as DNA: TGTGCCAGCAGCTCTACAGGGGGGTACACTGAAGCTTTCTTT.

The rearrangement links TRBV7-2 to TRBJ1-6; D possibly corresponds to TRBD1 (6 bases). The germline CDR1 and CDR2 sequences are SGHTA and FQGNSA. The CDR3 loop spans 16 amino acids. Trimming took 5 bases from V and 7 from J, leaving 18 bases between them. CDR3 sequence reads: CASSPYRQAGNSPLHF. CDR3 in DNA: TGTGCCAGCAGCCCATACCGACAGGCTGGAAATTCACCCCTCCACTTT. The full variable domain, with the rest looked up from reference TRBV7-2 and TRBJ1-6, is GAGVSQSPSNKVTEKGKDVELRCDPISGHTALYWYRQSLGQGLEFLIYFQGNSAPDKSGLPSDRFSAERTGGSVSTLTIQRTQQEDSAVYLCASSPYRQAGNSPLHFGNGTRLTVT.

V and J are TRBV28 and TRBJ2-4; 7 nucleotides match TRBD1. Germline-derived CDR1 and CDR2 are MDHEN and SYDVKM. The CDR3 runs to 14 residues. Trimming took 8 bases from V and 8 from J; bases not matched to a gene: 12. This CDR3 reads CASRPRGRGDIQYF. The CDR3 nucleotides are TGTGCCAGCCGACCCAGGGGGAGAGGGGACATTCAGTACTTC.

This chain links TRBV18 with TRBJ2-7, with D perhaps TRBD1 (5 bases). Between the trimmed V and J ends, which lost 3 bases and 1 base, there was a span of 10 bases. The CDR3 runs to 14 residues. Looked up from germline, CDR1 is KGHSH and CDR2 is LQKENI. The CDR3 DNA reads TGTGCCAGCTCACCGACGGACACGTCCTACGAGCAGTACTTC. It encodes CASSPTDTSYEQYF.

This clone was picked up a small number of times. The rearrangement links TRBV2 to TRBJ2-1; D is perhaps TRBD2 (7 bases). Trimming left V 6 bases short and J 9 bases short, with 18 bases between. This CDR3 has 14 residues. The germline CDR1 and CDR2 sequences are SNHLY and FYNNEI. CDR3: CASSVGGRGIEQFF. CDR3 bases: TGTGCCAGCAGCGTCGGGGGGCGGGGGATTGAGCAGTTCTTC. The whole variable domain, remainder taken from reference TRBV2 and TRBJ2-1, is EPEVTQTPSHQVTQMGQEVILRCVPISNHLYFYWYRQILGQKVEFLVSFYNNEISEKSEIFDDQFSVERPDGSNFTLKIRSTKLEDSAMYFCASSVGGRGIEQFFGPGTRLTVL.

V usage is TRBV27 and J usage is TRBJ2-2; 8 bases fit TRBD1. This CDR3 comprises 14 residues. Germline-derived CDR1 and CDR2 are MNHEY and SMNVEV (reference sequence). The ends lost 9 bases at V and 3 bases at J; junction bases unmatched: 6. The CDR3 region is CASRWGQDTGELFF. The CDR3 nucleotides are TGTGCCAGTCGCTGGGGACAGGACACCGGGGAGCTGTTTTTT.

This rearrangement joins TRBV7-2 to TRBJ2-5; 15 bases are shared with TRBD2. The CDR3 has 18 residues. The germline V gene encodes CDR1 SGHTA and CDR2 FQGNSA. With V trimmed by 0 bases and J by 5 bases, 7 bases remained unmatched. DNA of the CDR3: TGTGCCAGCAGCTTAGCCGGGACTAGCGGGGGGAGGAAGGAGACCCAGTACTTC. It codes for CASSLAGTSGGRKETQYF.

The V call is TRBV5-1, the J call TRBJ2-2; 7 nucleotides agree with TRBD1. Germline CDR1 reads SGHRS; CDR2 reads YFSETQ. The CDR3 consists of 17 residues. The ends lost 1 base at V and 3 bases at J; junction bases unmatched: 9. DNA for the CDR3: TGCGCCAGCAGCTTGTGGGACAGCAAATATGACACCGGGGAGCTGTTTTTT. Amino acid sequence: CASSLWDSKYDTGELFF.